This T cell receptor (beta chain) originates from a study of human T cells and chemical hapten exposure. Study-level points and caveats: Expanded TCRs produced significantly more large CDR3 similarity clusters than controls did.

CDR3 length equals 16 residues. Trimming took 2 bases from V and 7 from J, leaving 21 bases between them. Germline CDR1 reads SGHRS; CDR2 reads YFSETQ. The time point is: patch test 1, 2 weeks after DPC sensitization. This sample's treatment: therapeutic diphenylcyclopropenone sensitization with weekly scalp DPC. Library construction involved attaching unique molecular identifiers to individual cDNA molecules, which allowed quantitative, reproducible TCR counting. Via MiXCR, TCRdb re-called the RACE reads, giving one row per CDR3 protein. This sample has fewer than 200,000 distinct CDR3 sequences, with 20% to 25% found just once. With regard to this clonotype: As yet, its antigen is unknown.

The specimen comprised whole blood, sampled in connection with sensitization to the hapten diphenylcyclopropenone (DPC). The receptor comes from a woman aged 50 to 60 with alopecia areata. Some clones in this sample may be carry-over from other donors' samples. V is TRBV5-1 and J is TRBJ1-1; D might be TRBD1 (5 bases). The CDR3 loop is CASSLFRQGLDFEAFF. CDR3 in DNA: TGCGCCAGCAGCTTATTCCGGCAGGGATTGGACTTTGAAGCTTTCTTT.